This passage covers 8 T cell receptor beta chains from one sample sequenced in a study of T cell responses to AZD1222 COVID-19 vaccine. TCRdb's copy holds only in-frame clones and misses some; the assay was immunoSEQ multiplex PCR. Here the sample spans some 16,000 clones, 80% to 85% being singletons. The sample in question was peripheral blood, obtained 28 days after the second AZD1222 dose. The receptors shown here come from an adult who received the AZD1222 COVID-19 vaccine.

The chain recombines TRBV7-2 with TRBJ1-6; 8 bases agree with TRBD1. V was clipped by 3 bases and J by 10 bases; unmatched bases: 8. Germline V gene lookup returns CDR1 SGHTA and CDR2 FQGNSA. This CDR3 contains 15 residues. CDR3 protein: CASSLGRGRGSPLHF. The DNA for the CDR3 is TGTGCCAGCAGCTTGGGCAGGGGGCGCGGGTCACCCCTCCACTTT.

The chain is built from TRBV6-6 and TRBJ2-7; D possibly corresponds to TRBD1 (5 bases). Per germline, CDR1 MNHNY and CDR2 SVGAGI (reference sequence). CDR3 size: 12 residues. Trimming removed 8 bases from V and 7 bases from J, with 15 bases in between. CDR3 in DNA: TGTGCCAGCGGGGATCTACAGGAGGAGCAGTACTTC. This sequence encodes CASGDLQEEQYF.

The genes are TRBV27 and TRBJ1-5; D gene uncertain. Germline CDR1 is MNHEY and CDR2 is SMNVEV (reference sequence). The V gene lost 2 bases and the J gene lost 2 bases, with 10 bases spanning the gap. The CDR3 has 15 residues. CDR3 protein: CASSLMGLGNQPQHF. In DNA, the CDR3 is TGTGCCAGCAGTTTAATGGGCTTGGGCAATCAGCCCCAGCATTTT.

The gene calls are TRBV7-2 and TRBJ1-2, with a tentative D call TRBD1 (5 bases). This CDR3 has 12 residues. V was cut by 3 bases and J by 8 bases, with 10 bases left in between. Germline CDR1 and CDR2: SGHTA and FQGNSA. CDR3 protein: CASSFTAGGYTF. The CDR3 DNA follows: TGTGCCAGCAGCTTCACAGCAGGGGGCTACACCTTC.

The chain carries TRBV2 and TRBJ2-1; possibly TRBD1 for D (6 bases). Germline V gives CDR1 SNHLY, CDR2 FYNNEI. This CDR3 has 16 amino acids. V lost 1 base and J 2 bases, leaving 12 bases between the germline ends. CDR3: CASSEGAAGAYNEQFF. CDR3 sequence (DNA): TGTGCCAGCAGTGAAGGGGCGGCAGGGGCCTACAATGAGCAGTTCTTC.

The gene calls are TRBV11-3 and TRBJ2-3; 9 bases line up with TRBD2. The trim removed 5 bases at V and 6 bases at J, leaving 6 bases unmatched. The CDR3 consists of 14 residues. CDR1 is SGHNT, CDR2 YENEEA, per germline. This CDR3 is CASSNSGTSDTQYF. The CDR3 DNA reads TGTGCCAGCAGCAACTCCGGGACTAGCGATACGCAGTATTTT.

This CDR3 reads CASSLDPNYGYTF. CDR3 in DNA: TGCGCCAGCAGCTTGGATCCGAACTATGGCTACACCTTC. J is TRBJ1-2 and V is TRBV5-1; D remains ambiguous. CDR1 and CDR2 from the germline V gene are SGHRS and YFSETQ. The CDR3 has 13 residues. The V end was cut by 0 bases, the J end by 2 bases, with 5 bases between.

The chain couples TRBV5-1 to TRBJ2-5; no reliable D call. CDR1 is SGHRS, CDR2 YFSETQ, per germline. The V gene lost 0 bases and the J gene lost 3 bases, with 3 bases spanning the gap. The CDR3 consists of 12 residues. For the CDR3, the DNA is TGCGCCAGCAGCTTGGGAGAAGAGACCCAGTACTTC. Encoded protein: CASSLGEETQYF.